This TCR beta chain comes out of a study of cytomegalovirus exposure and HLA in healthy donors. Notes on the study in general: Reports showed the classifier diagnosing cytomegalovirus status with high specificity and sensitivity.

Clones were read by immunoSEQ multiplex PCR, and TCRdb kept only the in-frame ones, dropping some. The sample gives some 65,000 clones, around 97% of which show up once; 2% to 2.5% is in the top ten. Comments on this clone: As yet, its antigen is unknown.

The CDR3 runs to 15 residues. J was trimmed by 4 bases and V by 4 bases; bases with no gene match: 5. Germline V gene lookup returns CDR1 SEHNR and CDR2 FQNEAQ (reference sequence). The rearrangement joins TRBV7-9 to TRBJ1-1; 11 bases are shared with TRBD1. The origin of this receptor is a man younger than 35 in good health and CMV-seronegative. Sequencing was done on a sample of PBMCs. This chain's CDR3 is CASSSVDRGPTEAFF. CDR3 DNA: TGTGCCAGCAGCTCTGTGGACAGGGGGCCCACTGAAGCTTTCTTT.